This T cell receptor beta chain comes out of a study of shared clonotypes between healthy human individuals. Background on the study: A donor's plate count was three for CD4 naive and three for CD4 memory; CD8 naive had two and CD8 memory one.

Negatively enriched CD4+ T cells were divided by CD45RA into naive and memory. Generated by immunoSEQ multiplex PCR, the TCRdb table keeps only in-frame clones and is missing some. Of 550,000 to 850,000 clones in the sample, roughly 72% were seen once. Findings and caveats of the study: Clonotypes not shared had lower generation probabilities than those common to all four donors. Among donors, clonotype sharing was expected to be affected by sequencing depth.

Of note for this clone: Antigen unknown.

This CDR3 has 18 residues. Losses at the gene ends were 4 bases for V and 4 bases for J; bases not matched to a gene: 18. From germline, CDR1 is MGHRA and CDR2 YSYEKL. The chain joins TRBV4-1 to TRBJ2-5; 7 nucleotides match TRBD1. Sequencing input: memory CD4+ T cells sorted from blood. Sample subset: CD45RA-negative fraction. This TCR was sampled from a woman aged 25 to 39 in good health. DNA of the CDR3: TGCGCCAGCAGCCGAGAACAGGGGAGTGGGACCCGGTCAGAGACCCAGTACTTC. It yields the protein CASSREQGSGTRSETQYF.